The 19 T cell receptor beta chains given below trace back to one sample, sequenced in a study of cytotoxic CD8 clonotypes in ibrutinib-treated CLL. Sequenced by immunoSEQ multiplex PCR; TCRdb stores in-frame clones only, minus some. The sample records approximately 300,000 clones, 70% to 80% being singletons. The specimen was PBMCs, collected before ibrutinib treatment. The receptor set was obtained from a human donor with chronic lymphocytic leukemia.

The chain recombines TRBV6-1 with TRBJ2-3, with no clear D. CDR1 and CDR2 from the germline V gene are MNHNS and SASEGT. The V and J ends lost 7 bases and 2 bases respectively, with 4 bases between them. The CDR3 sequence is 11 residues long. The CDR3 DNA follows: TGTGCCAGCACCTACACAGATACGCAGTATTTT. Amino acids: CASTYTDTQYF.

The rearrangement uses TRBV7-9 and TRBJ2-1, with 8 bases fitting TRBD1. CDR3 size: 13 residues. Germline V gene data show CDR1 as SEHNR and CDR2 as FQNEAQ (reference sequence). J was trimmed by 7 bases and V by 7 bases; bases with no gene match: 6. In nucleotides, the CDR3 is TGTGCCAGCATAGGGCAGGGGGCAAATGAGCAGTTCTTC. This gives the protein CASIGQGANEQFF.

The sample holds one count of this clone. V usage is TRBV2 and J usage is TRBJ1-5; a possible D gene is TRBD1 (6 bases). This CDR3 spans 17 amino acids. CDR1 and CDR2 (germline): SNHLY, FYNNEI. Trimming took off 3 bases at V and 0 bases at J, with 15 bases between the two ends. CDR3 protein: CASSEFGTPYSNQPQHF. The CDR3 nucleotides read TGTGCCAGCAGTGAGTTCGGGACACCTTATAGCAATCAGCCCCAGCATTTT.

V and J are TRBV30 and TRBJ1-2; 9 nucleotides line up with TRBD1. J lost 11 bases, V lost 2 bases, and 6 bases had no gene match. This CDR3 is built from 12 residues. Germline V gene lookup returns CDR1 GTSNPN and CDR2 SVGIG (reference sequence). The CDR3 bases are TGTGCCTGGAGTACAGGGGGCGCAGGATACACCTTC. This codes for CAWSTGGAGYTF.

The rearrangement links TRBV10-3 to TRBJ1-4, with 7 bases matching TRBD1. V was clipped by 6 bases and J by 2 bases; unmatched bases: 6. The CDR3 is made up of 15 amino acids. CDR1 is ENHRY and CDR2 is SYGVKD in the germline V gene. The CDR3 loop reads CAISQGGITNEKLFF. CDR3 coding DNA: TGTGCCATCAGCCAGGGGGGCATTACTAATGAAAAACTGTTTTTT.

The rearrangement uses TRBV15 and TRBJ1-2; 8 bases align to TRBD1. The CDR3 consists of 14 residues. CDR1 and CDR2 (germline): LNHNV, YYDKDF (reference sequence). V lost 0 bases and J lost 7; bases outside the gene matches: 4. CDR3 region: CATSRDQGALGYTF. CDR3 sequence (DNA): TGTGCCACCAGCAGAGATCAGGGGGCGCTTGGCTACACCTTC.

CDR3 nucleotides: TGTGCCACCAGCAGCACGGGACCAGCTCCAGCCTACTACAATGAGCAGTTCTTC. Protein: CATSSTGPAPAYYNEQFF. V and J are TRBV15 and TRBJ2-1; D may be TRBD1 or TRBD2 (5 bases each). CDR1 and CDR2 from the germline V gene are LNHNV and YYDKDF (reference sequence). The CDR3 spans 18 residues. V shed 3 bases and J shed 3 bases, with 21 bases lying between them.

This clone was counted between two and nine times. One end of the junction fails to match germline, which may point to a read error. The J gene is TRBJ1-5, the V gene TRBV27; D gene ambiguous. The CDR3 covers 14 residues. Germline V lookup: CDR1 MNHEY, CDR2 SMNVEV (reference sequence). The CDR3 DNA follows: TGTGCCAGCAGTTTGGGAAGCGGGGATCAACCCCAGCATTTT. This gives the protein CASSLGSGDQPQHF.

This clone appeared a few times. The rearrangement joins TRBV4-1 to TRBJ1-2; a weak D match, TRBD1 (6 bases). The V gene's germline CDR1 is MGHRA and CDR2 YSYEKL. This CDR3 region has 15 residues. Trimming removed 3 bases from V and 4 bases from J, with 15 bases in between. CDR3 region: CASSQEGQPGYGYTF. The CDR3 nucleotides are TGCGCCAGCAGCCAGGAGGGACAACCTGGCTATGGCTACACCTTC.

The chain has TRBV13 and TRBJ2-3; perhaps D is TRBD1 or TRBD2 (5 bases each). With 5 bases removed from V and 1 base from J, the gap between germline ends came to 13 bases. Germline-derived CDR1 and CDR2 are PRHDT and FYEKMQ (reference sequence). This CDR3 is built from 15 residues. The CDR3 coding sequence is TGTGCCAGCAGCATGGGACCTCTGGGCACAGATACGCAGTATTTT. Its protein product is CASSMGPLGTDTQYF.

The genes are TRBV9 and TRBJ2-1; D not resolved. V was pared by 4 bases and J by 2 bases, with 10 bases between. The V gene's germline CDR1 is SGDLS and CDR2 YYNGEE. The CDR3 has 14 amino acids. CDR3 amino acids: CASSPRAAYNEQFF. The CDR3 bases are TGTGCCAGCAGCCCCCGAGCAGCCTACAATGAGCAGTTCTTC.

V usage is TRBV7-6 and J usage is TRBJ2-7; 10 nucleotides match TRBD2. CDR1 and CDR2 (germline): SGHVS, FNYEAQ. J lost 7 bases, V lost 4 bases, and 7 bases had no gene match. This CDR3 spans 14 amino acids. Here the CDR3 DNA reads TGTGCCAGCAGCTCAGCGGGAGGGCCGAAGGAGCAGTACTTC. Translating it yields CASSSAGGPKEQYF.

V and J are TRBV10-2 and TRBJ2-2, with unresolved D. Looked up from germline, CDR1 is WSHSY and CDR2 is SAAADI. V was clipped by 8 bases and J by 7 bases, with 5 bases between them. This CDR3 spans 10 amino acids. This chain's CDR3 is CASLDGELFF. DNA of the CDR3: TGCGCCAGCCTGGACGGGGAGCTGTTTTTT.

The chain joins TRBV9 to TRBJ1-5, with D possibly being TRBD1 (5 bases). Germline loops: CDR1 SGDLS, CDR2 YYNGEE. The CDR3 extends over 15 amino acids. V lost 1 base and J lost 5, with 13 bases in between. The CDR3 nucleotides are TGTGCCAGCAGCGTACAGGGTTCAGGTGATCAGCCCCAGCATTTT. It encodes CASSVQGSGDQPQHF.

This clone appeared once. The rearrangement uses TRBV10-2 and TRBJ2-7, with 7 bases lining up with TRBD1. The V gene end was trimmed by 10 bases and the J gene end by 10 bases; junction bases not matched to a gene: 13. Germline loops: CDR1 WSHSY, CDR2 SAAADI. The CDR3 is 12 residues long. The CDR3 bases are TGCGCCACACGACAGGGTTCCTTTCCCCAGTACTTC. Its protein is CATRQGSFPQYF.

The CDR3 DNA is TGTGCCAGCAGGAGGGGCGCTGGAAACACCATATATTTT. This translates into CASRRGAGNTIYF. The J gene is TRBJ1-3, the V gene TRBV6-5, with D maybe TRBD1 (5 bases). CDR1 MNHEY and CDR2 SVGAGI come from the germline V gene. V lost 6 bases and J lost 2, with 8 bases in between. The CDR3 covers 13 residues.

The chain recombines TRBV27 with TRBJ2-7; 8 bases align to TRBD2. The CDR3 sequence is 17 residues long. CDR1 and CDR2 from the germline V gene are MNHEY and SMNVEV (reference sequence). V shed 6 bases and J 6 bases; nucleotides not matched to a gene: 19. The CDR3 reads CASSPEQPGLVSLEQYF. In DNA form, the CDR3 reads TGTGCCAGCAGCCCGGAACAACCGGGACTAGTATCCCTCGAGCAGTACTTC.

V usage is TRBV11-2 and J usage is TRBJ2-2, with no clear D. Trimming took 3 bases from V and 7 from J, leaving 3 bases between them. CDR1 is SGHAT, CDR2 FQNNGV, per germline. CDR3 length: 11 residues. CDR3 coding DNA: TGTGCCAGCAGCTTGTACGGGGAGCTGTTTTTT. This sequence encodes CASSLYGELFF.

V usage is TRBV28 and J usage is TRBJ2-5, with D possibly matching TRBD2 (6 bases). The V gene's germline CDR1 is MDHEN and CDR2 SYDVKM. V lost 5 bases and J lost 1, with 23 bases in between. The CDR3 totals 18 residues. This chain's CDR3 is CASSPRPGGWRGQETQYF. The CDR3 DNA sequence: TGTGCCAGCAGTCCACGCCCCGGCGGGTGGCGGGGCCAAGAGACCCAGTACTTC.